The 8 T cell receptor beta chains below were found in one sample sequenced in a study of blood T cell repertoires in COVID-19. TCRdb's copy holds only in-frame clones and misses some; the assay was immunoSEQ multiplex PCR. The profile shows around 380,000 clones, roughly 80% of them singletons. The sample was peripheral blood. These receptors were taken from a human donor with acute or convalescent COVID-19. The donor label of this sample is uncertain.

This chain connects TRBV5-6 to TRBJ1-1, with D hard to call. V lost 3 bases, J lost 4 bases, and 13 bases lay in between. The CDR3 extends over 14 amino acids. Germline CDR1 SGHDT, CDR2 YYEEEE. CDR3 residues: CASSSEHSRTEAFF. The CDR3 bases are TGTGCCAGCAGCTCGGAACACAGCCGCACTGAAGCTTTCTTT.

The chain combines TRBV5-1 with TRBJ2-6; TRBD2 agrees at 7 bases. The germline V gene encodes CDR1 SGHRS and CDR2 YFSETQ. The CDR3 length is 17 residues. Germline trimming cut 0 bases from V and 1 base from J; bases unmatched to any gene: 4. The CDR3 nucleotides read TGCGCCAGCAGCTTGGCGGGGGGAGTATCTGGGGCCAACGTCCTGACTTTC. Protein: CASSLAGGVSGANVLTF. Drawing the rest from reference TRBV5-1 and TRBJ2-6, the complete variable domain is KAGVTQTPRYLIKTRGQQVTLSCSPISGHRSVSWYQQTPGQGLQFLFEYFSETQRNKGNFPGRFSGRQFSNSRSEMNVSTLELGDSALYLCASSLAGGVSGANVLTFGAGSRLTVL.

The chain combines TRBV7-9 with TRBJ1-2; possibly TRBD1 for D (5 bases). The CDR3 is made up of 13 amino acids. V was trimmed by 6 bases and J by 5 bases, leaving 13 bases between them. From germline, CDR1 is SEHNR and CDR2 FQNEAQ (reference sequence). CDR3 sequence (DNA): TGTGCCAGCAGGCATGACAGTCTATATGGCTACACCTTC. Protein sequence: CASRHDSLYGYTF.

The chain couples TRBV19 to TRBJ2-5; D possibly corresponds to TRBD1 (5 bases). V lost 2 bases and J 5 bases, leaving 18 bases between the germline ends. This CDR3 has 16 residues. Germline CDR1 and CDR2: LNHDA and SQIVND (reference sequence). The CDR3 DNA follows: TGTGCCAGTAGTATAAGGCAGGGTCCCGTGACGGAGACCCAGTACTTC. Translation gives CASSIRQGPVTETQYF.

This chain joins TRBV2 and TRBJ1-1; 8 bases match TRBD1. The germline gives CDR1 SNHLY, CDR2 FYNNEI. Trimming removed 9 bases from V and 0 bases from J; junction bases left unmatched: 12. This CDR3 has 16 residues. This CDR3 is CARKTGTGLLNTEAFF. The CDR3 DNA reads TGTGCCAGAAAAACCGGGACAGGACTACTGAACACTGAAGCTTTCTTT.

The rearrangement joins TRBV3-1 (or the pseudogene TRBV3-2) to TRBJ2-3, with D perhaps matching TRBD1 (5 bases). Germline V lookup: CDR1 LGHDT, CDR2 YNNKEL (reference sequence). This CDR3 has 14 residues. With 2 bases removed from V and 2 bases from J, the gap between germline ends came to 8 bases. The CDR3 loop reads CASSQLGATDTQYF. In DNA form, the CDR3 reads TGTGCCAGCAGCCAACTTGGGGCCACAGATACGCAGTATTTT.

V and J are TRBV7-9 and TRBJ2-3, with TRBD2 matching over 9 bases. This CDR3 has 15 residues. The trim removed 5 bases at V and 3 bases at J, leaving 6 bases unmatched. The V gene's germline CDR1 is SEHNR and CDR2 FQNEAQ (reference sequence). The CDR3 coding sequence is TGTGCCAGCAGCCTACGACTAGCGGTGACAGATACGCAGTATTTT. Translated, it gives CASSLRLAVTDTQYF. Combining the CDR3 with reference TRBV7-9 and TRBJ2-3 gives the whole variable domain DTGVSQNPRHKITKRGQNVTFRCDPISEHNRLYWYRQTLGQGPEFLTYFQNEAQLEKSRLLSDRFSAERPKGSFSTLEIQRTEQGDSAMYLCASSLRLAVTDTQYFGPGTRLTVL.

Details on this clone: Additional DNA sequences in this sample encode the identical CDR3. The chain is built from TRBV27 and TRBJ2-7; perhaps TRBD1 as D (7 bases). Germline V gives CDR1 MNHEY, CDR2 SMNVEV (reference sequence). V was cut by 2 bases and J by 7 bases, with 12 bases left in between. The CDR3 totals 13 residues. For the CDR3, the DNA is TGTGCCAGCAGTTTAAACAGGGGAGGAGAGCAGTACTTC. The encoded protein is CASSLNRGGEQYF.